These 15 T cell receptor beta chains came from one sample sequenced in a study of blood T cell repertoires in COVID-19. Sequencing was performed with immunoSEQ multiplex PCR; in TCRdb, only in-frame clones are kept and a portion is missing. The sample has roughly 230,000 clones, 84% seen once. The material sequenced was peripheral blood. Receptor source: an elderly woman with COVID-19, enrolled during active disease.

For the CDR3, the DNA is TGTGCCAGCCTGGGACAGCTAAACTATGGCTACACCTTC. It encodes CASLGQLNYGYTF. The genes are TRBV25-1 and TRBJ1-2; 7 bases fit TRBD1. CDR3 length equals 13 residues. CDR1 is MGHDK, CDR2 SYGVNS, per germline. The J segment lost 2 bases and the V segment lost 8 bases, leaving 5 bases of the junction unmatched.

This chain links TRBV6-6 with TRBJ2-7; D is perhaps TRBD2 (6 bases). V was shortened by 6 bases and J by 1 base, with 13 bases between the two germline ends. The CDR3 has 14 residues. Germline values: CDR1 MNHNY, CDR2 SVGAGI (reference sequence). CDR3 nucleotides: TGTGCCAGCAGCCCCGACGGACTATCCTACGAGCAGTACTTC. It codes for CASSPDGLSYEQYF.

Written as DNA, the CDR3 is TGTGCCAGCTCACCACGCGTCAGCGGGGGGGCGCAAGAGACCCAGTACTTC. The encoded protein is CASSPRVSGGAQETQYF. This chain joins TRBV18 and TRBJ2-5, with 10 bases identical to TRBD2. The CDR3 covers 17 residues. Germline assignment: CDR1 KGHSH and CDR2 LQKENI. Trimming took 1 base from V and 2 from J; bases not matched to a gene: 7. The variable domain in full, completed from reference TRBV18 and TRBJ2-5, reads NAGVMQNPRHLVRRRGQEARLRCSPMKGHSHVYWYRQLPEEGLKFMVYLQKENIIDESGMPKERFSAEFPKEGPSILRIQQVVRGDSAAYFCASSPRVSGGAQETQYFGPGTRLLVL.

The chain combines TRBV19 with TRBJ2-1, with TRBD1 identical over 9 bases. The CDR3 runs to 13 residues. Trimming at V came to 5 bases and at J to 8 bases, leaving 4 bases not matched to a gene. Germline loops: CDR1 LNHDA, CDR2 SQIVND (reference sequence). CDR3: CASSSGQGDEQFF. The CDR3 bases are TGTGCCAGTAGTTCGGGACAGGGCGATGAGCAGTTCTTC.

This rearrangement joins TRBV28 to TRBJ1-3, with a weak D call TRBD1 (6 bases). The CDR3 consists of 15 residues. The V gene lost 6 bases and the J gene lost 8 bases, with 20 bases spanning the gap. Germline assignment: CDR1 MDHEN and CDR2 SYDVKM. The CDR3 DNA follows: TGTGCCAGCAGCCTAGACCAGGGGCCCGGGTACACCATATATTTT. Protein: CASSLDQGPGYTIYF.

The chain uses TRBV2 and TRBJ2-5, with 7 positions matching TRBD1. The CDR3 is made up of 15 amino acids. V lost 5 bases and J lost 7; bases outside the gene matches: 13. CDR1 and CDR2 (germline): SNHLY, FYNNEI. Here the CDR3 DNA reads TGTGCCAGCAGTCCCGCCCGGACAGGAAGTGGGACCCAGTACTTC. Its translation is CASSPARTGSGTQYF. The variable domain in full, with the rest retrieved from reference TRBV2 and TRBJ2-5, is EPEVTQTPSHQVTQMGQEVILRCVPISNHLYFYWYRQILGQKVEFLVSFYNNEISEKSEIFDDQFSVERPDGSNFTLKIRSTKLEDSAMYFCASSPARTGSGTQYFGPGTRLLVL.

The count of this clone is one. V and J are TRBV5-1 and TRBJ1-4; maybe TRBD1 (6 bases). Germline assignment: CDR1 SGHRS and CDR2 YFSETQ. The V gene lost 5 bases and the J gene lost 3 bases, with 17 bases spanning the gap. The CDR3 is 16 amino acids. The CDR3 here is CASSSTQGIANEKLFF. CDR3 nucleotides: TGCGCCAGCAGTTCCACCCAGGGGATAGCTAATGAAAAACTGTTTTTT.

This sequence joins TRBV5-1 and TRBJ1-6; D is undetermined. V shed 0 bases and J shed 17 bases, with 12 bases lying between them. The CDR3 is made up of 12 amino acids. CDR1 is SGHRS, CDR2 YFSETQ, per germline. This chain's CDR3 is CASSLVLTVFHF. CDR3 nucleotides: TGCGCCAGCAGCTTGGTTCTAACCGTTTTCCACTTT.

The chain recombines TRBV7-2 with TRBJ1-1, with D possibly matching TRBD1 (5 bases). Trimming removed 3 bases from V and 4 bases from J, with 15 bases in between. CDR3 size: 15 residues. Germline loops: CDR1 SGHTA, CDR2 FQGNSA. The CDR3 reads CASSLGSGLGTEAFF. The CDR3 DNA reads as TGTGCCAGCAGCTTGGGGTCAGGGTTGGGCACTGAAGCTTTCTTT.

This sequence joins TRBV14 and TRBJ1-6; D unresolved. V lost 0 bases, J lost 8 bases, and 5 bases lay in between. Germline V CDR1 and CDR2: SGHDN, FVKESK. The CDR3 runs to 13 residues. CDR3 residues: CASSQDQYSPLHF. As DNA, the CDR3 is TGTGCCAGCAGCCAAGATCAGTATTCACCCCTCCACTTT.

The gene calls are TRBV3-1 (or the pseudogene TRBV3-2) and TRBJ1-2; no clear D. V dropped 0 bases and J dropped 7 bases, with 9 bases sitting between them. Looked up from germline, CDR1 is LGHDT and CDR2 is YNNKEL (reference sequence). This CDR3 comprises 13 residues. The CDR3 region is CASSQDVYSGYTF. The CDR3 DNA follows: TGTGCCAGCAGCCAAGACGTCTACAGTGGCTACACCTTC.

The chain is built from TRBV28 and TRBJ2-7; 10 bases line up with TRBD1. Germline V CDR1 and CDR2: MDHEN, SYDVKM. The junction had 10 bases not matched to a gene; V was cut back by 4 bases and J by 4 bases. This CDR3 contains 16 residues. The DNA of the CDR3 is TGTGCCAGCAGTTCCCAGGGGGACAGGGGAGGGTACGAGCAGTACTTC. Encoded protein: CASSSQGDRGGYEQYF.

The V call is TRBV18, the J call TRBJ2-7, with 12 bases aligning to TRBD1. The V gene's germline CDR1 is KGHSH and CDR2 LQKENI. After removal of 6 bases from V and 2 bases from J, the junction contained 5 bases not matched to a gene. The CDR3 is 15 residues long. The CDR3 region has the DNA TGTGCCAGCTCGCCGGGACAGGGGGCTCCCTACGAGCAGTACTTC. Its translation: CASSPGQGAPYEQYF.

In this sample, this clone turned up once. The CDR3 sequence: CASSPPGGRTDTQYF. As DNA, the CDR3 is TGTGCCAGCAGTCCCCCGGGGGGGCGAACAGATACGCAGTATTTT. V is TRBV28 and J is TRBJ2-3, with 8 positions matching TRBD2. With 5 bases clipped from V and 3 bases from J, the junction kept 7 bases outside the gene matches. CDR3 length: 15 amino acids. Per germline, CDR1 MDHEN and CDR2 SYDVKM.

CDR3 nucleotide sequence: TGTGCCAGCAGGTACGGACCTAGCGGGGGGGCCGGAGAGCAGTTCTTC. It is translated as CASRYGPSGGAGEQFF. V is TRBV27 and J is TRBJ2-1; 12 positions match TRBD2. Germline CDR1 MNHEY, CDR2 SMNVEV (reference sequence). The CDR3 runs to 16 residues. Germline trimming cut 6 bases from V and 10 bases from J; bases unmatched to any gene: 13.